A single sample gave rise to the 3 T cell receptor beta chains below, sequenced in a study of shared clonotypes between healthy human individuals. Assay: immunoSEQ multiplex PCR; the TCRdb copy retains only in-frame clones and omits some. The repertoire holds 2 million to 2.5 million clones, 90% to 95% seen once, with about 0.39% in the top ten. The sequencing input was naive CD4+ T cells from PBMCs. Stated subset: CD45RA+ positively selected. These receptors all stem from a young man in good health. Some clones in this sample may be carry-over from other donors' samples.

The V gene is TRBV18, the J gene TRBJ1-1, with no clear D. V gave up 1 base and J gave up 7 bases, with 7 bases separating them. Per germline, CDR1 KGHSH and CDR2 LQKENI. The CDR3 covers 12 residues. CDR3 sequence reads: CASSPRQYEAFF. The CDR3 DNA sequence: TGTGCCAGCTCACCACGGCAGTATGAAGCTTTCTTT.

This chain joins TRBV6-6 and TRBJ2-7; 9 bases line up with TRBD1. Germline CDR1 and CDR2: MNHNY and SVGAGI (reference sequence). After removal of 5 bases from V and 5 bases from J, the junction contained 7 bases not matched to a gene. The CDR3 is 14 residues long. CDR3 nucleotides: TGTGCCAGCAGTCCGGGACAGGGAGTCCACGAGCAGTACTTC. As protein: CASSPGQGVHEQYF.

The rearrangement links TRBV27 to TRBJ1-1; D remains unclear. The CDR3 has 14 amino acids. Germline V CDR1 and CDR2: MNHEY, SMNVEV (reference sequence). V was trimmed by 4 bases and J by 1 base, leaving 10 bases between them. Here the CDR3 reads CASSSTWGNTEAFF. In nucleotides, the CDR3 is TGTGCCAGCAGTTCTACCTGGGGGAACACTGAAGCTTTCTTT.